This TCR beta chain was captured in a study of blood T cells in healthy people across ages. The CDR3 runs to 14 residues. Germline-derived CDR1 and CDR2 are SGHTA and FQGTGA. Study-wide points: With unsorted PBMCs, a conclusive comparison of naive versus antigen-experienced cells was not possible. A strong correlation between TCR beta diversity and naive T cell percentage was seen.

Then a second PCR, running about 6 to 12 cycles, was carried out with a sample-barcoded 5' primer and a J-beta primer mix. TCRdb reprocessed the 5' RACE reads via MiXCR and lists one record per CDR3 protein. The table includes about 730,000 distinct CDR3 sequences, roughly 45% detected once. To note about this clonotype: As yet, its antigen is unknown. One end of the junction varies from germline; a read error may be responsible.

Sequenced: blood. The chain is built from TRBV7-3 and TRBJ2-1; D is possibly TRBD2 (6 bases). The clonotype originates from a woman between 55 and 75 years old in good health. In DNA form, the CDR3 reads TGTGCCAGCAGCGTAACACTACTAGCCAATGAGCAGTTCTTC. Amino acids: CASSVTLLANEQFF.